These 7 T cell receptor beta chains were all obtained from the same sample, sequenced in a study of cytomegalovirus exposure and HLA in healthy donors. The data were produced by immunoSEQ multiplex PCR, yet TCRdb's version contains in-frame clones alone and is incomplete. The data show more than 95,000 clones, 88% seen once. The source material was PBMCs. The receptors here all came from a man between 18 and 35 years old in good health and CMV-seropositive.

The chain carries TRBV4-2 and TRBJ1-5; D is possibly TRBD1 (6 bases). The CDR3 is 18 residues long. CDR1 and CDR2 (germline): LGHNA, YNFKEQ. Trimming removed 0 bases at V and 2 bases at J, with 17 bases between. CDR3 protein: CASSQDQITGRGNQPQHF. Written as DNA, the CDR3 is TGTGCCAGCAGCCAAGATCAAATAACAGGGAGAGGCAATCAGCCCCAGCATTTT.

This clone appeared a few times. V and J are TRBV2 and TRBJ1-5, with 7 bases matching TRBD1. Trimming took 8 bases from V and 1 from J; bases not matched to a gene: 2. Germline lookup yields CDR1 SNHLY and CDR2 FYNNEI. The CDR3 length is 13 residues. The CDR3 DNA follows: TGTGCCAGCGGACAGGACAGCAATCAGCCCCAGCATTTT. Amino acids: CASGQDSNQPQHF.

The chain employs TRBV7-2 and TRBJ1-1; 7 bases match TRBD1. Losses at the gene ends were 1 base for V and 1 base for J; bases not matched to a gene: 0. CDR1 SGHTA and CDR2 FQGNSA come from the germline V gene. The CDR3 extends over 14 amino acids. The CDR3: CASSLGQGNTEAFF. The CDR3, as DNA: TGTGCCAGCAGCTTAGGACAGGGGAACACTGAAGCTTTCTTT.

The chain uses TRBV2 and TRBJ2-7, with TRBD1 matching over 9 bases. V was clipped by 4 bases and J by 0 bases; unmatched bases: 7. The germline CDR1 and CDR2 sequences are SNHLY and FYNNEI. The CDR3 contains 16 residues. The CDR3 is CASSGGRQGGSYEQYF. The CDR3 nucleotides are TGTGCCAGCAGTGGGGGACGACAGGGGGGCTCCTACGAGCAGTACTTC.

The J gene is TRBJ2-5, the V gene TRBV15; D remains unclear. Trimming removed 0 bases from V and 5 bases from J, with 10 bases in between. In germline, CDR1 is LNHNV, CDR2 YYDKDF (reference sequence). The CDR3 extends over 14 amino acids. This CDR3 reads CATSRDIKLETQYF. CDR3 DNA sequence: TGTGCCACCAGCAGAGACATAAAGCTGGAGACCCAGTACTTC. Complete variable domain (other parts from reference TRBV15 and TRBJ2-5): DAMVIQNPRYQVTQFGKPVTLSCSQTLNHNVMYWYQQKSSQAPKLLFHYYDKDFNNEADTPDNFQSRRPNTSFCFLDIRSPGLGDTAMYLCATSRDIKLETQYFGPGTRLLVL.

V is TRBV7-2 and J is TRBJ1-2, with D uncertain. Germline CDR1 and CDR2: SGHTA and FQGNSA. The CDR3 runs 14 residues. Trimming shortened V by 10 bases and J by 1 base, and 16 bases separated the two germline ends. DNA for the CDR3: TGTGCCACAGGAAATACCGATTTTAACTATGGCTACACCTTC. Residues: CATGNTDFNYGYTF.

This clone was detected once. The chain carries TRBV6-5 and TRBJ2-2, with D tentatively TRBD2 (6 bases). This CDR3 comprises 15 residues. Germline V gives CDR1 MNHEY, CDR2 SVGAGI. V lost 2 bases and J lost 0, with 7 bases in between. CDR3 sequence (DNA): TGTGCCAGCAGTTACGGGACTTCGAACACCGGGGAGCTGTTTTTT. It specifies CASSYGTSNTGELFF.